This TCR beta chain is from a study of cytotoxic CD8 clonotypes in ibrutinib-treated CLL. Study-wide findings and caveats: An increase in clonality occurred at ibrutinib response, followed by a return toward baseline at progression. Progressing patients had sampling times that differed from those of sustained-remission patients. There were few public clonotypes, and on treatment they contracted or stayed stable.

Clones were sequenced by immunoSEQ multiplex PCR, and TCRdb holds only the in-frame ones, with some missing. The table lists just over 65,000 clones, about two thirds of them singletons. Per the germline V gene, CDR1 is SGHRS and CDR2 is YFSETQ. V was pared by 0 bases and J by 0 bases, with 16 bases between. The CDR3 is 17 residues long. Worth noting for this clone: Its antigen is undetermined.

This clonotype was sampled from a human donor with chronic lymphocytic leukemia. The chain has TRBV5-1 and TRBJ2-7; a possible D gene is TRBD1 (6 bases). The sample was PBMCs, taken after 12 months of ibrutinib treatment. CDR3 sequence reads: CASSLGPGHRISYEQYF. The CDR3 DNA is TGCGCCAGCAGCTTGGGACCGGGACATAGGATCTCCTACGAGCAGTACTTC.